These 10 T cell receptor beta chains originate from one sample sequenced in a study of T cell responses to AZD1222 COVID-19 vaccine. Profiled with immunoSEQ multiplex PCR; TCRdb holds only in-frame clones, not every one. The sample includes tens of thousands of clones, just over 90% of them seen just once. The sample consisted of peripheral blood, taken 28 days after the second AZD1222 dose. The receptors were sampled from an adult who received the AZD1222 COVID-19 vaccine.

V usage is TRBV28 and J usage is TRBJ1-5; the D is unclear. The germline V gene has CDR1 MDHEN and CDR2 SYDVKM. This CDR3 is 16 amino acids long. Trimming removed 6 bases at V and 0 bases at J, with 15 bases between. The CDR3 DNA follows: TGTGCCAGCAGGCCCCGACTCGGGTTTAGCAATCAGCCCCAGCATTTT. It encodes CASRPRLGFSNQPQHF.

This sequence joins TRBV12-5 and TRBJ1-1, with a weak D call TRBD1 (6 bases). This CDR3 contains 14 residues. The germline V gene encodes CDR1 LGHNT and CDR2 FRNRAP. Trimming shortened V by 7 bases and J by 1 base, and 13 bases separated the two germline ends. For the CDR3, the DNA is TGTGCTAGTGCCACCGGGGACAAGAACACTGAAGCTTTCTTT. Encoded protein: CASATGDKNTEAFF.

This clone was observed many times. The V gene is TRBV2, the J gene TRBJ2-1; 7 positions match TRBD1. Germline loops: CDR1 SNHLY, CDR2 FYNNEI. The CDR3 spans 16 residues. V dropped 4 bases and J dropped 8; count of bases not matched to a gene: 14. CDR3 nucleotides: TGTGCCAGCAGTGTTCTCGACAGGGAAAGTCGCGATGAGCAGTTCTTC. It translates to CASSVLDRESRDEQFF.

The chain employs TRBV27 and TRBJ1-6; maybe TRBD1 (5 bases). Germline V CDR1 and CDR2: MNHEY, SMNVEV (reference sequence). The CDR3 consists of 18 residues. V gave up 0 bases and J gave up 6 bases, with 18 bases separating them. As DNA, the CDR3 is TGTGCCAGCAGTTTATCCTCTCGGGGGGGAGGGGCTAATTCACCCCTCCACTTT. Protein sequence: CASSLSSRGGGANSPLHF.

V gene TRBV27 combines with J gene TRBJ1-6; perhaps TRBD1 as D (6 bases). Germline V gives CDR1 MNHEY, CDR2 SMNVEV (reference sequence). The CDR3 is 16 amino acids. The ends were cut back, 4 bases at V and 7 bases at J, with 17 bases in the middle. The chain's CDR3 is CASSSRTQGYNSPLHF. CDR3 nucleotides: TGTGCCAGCAGTTCCCGAACACAGGGTTACAATTCACCCCTCCACTTT.

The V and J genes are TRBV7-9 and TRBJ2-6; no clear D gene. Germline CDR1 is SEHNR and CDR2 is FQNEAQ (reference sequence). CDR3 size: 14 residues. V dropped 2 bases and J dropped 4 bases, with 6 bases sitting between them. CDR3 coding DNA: TGTGCCAGCAGCTTATCCTCCGGGGCCAACGTCCTGACTTTC. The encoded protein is CASSLSSGANVLTF.

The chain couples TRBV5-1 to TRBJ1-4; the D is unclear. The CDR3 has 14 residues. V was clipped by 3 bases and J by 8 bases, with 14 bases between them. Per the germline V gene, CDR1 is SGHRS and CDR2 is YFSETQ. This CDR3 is CASSSNSGPEKLFF. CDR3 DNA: TGCGCCAGCAGCTCTAACAGCGGCCCCGAAAAACTGTTTTTT.

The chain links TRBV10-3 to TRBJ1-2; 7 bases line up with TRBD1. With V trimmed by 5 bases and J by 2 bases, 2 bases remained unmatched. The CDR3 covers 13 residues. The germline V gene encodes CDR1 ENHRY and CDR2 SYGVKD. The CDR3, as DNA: TGTGCCATCAGTACGACAGGGAACTATGGCTACACCTTC. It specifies CAISTTGNYGYTF.

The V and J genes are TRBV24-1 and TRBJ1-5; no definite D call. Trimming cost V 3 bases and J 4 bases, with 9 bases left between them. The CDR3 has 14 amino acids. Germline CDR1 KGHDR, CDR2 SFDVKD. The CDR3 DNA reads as TGTGCCACCAGTGATCGGCAAAGAAATCAGCCCCAGCATTTT. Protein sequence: CATSDRQRNQPQHF.

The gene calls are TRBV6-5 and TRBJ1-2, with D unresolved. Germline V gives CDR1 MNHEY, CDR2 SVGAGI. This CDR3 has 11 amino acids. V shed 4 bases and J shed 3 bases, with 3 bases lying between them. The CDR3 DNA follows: TGTGCCAGCAGTTCGTACTATGGCTACACCTTC. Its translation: CASSSYYGYTF.